A selection of T cell receptor beta chains follows, all from one sample in a study of T cell repertoires in cytomegalovirus infection. Via MiXCR, TCRdb re-called the reads, giving one row per CDR3 protein. The sample lists around 740,000 distinct CDR3 sequences, 35% to 45% occurring once. The specimen sequenced was PBMCs. The receptors derive from a human donor in good health (CMV status not recorded). Some clones in this sample may be carry-over from other donors' samples. CDR3s include the opening cysteine and the closing phenylalanine or tryptophan. D genes are given only for firm matches. Size tells how often a clone was seen (once, few, many) or the class of an expanded clone, and some rows leave it out.

j_gene: TRBJ2-3
d_gene: TRBD1
v_gene: TRBV6-8
abundance: NA
CDR3nt: TGTGCCAGCAGTGGACAGGCGACATCCACAGATACGCAGTATTTT
CDR3aa: CASSGQATSTDTQYF

j_gene: TRBJ2-7
d_gene: NA
v_gene: TRBV7-9
abundance: once
CDR3nt: TGTGCCAGCAGCCCCCGGGGAGGTCCGTACTCCTACGAGCAGTACTTC
CDR3aa: CASSPRGGPYSYEQYF

j_gene: TRBJ2-5
d_gene: NA
v_gene: TRBV5-1
abundance: NA
CDR3nt: TGCGCCAGCAGCTTGCCGGGGGCTATCCAAGAGACCCAGTACTTC
CDR3aa: CASSLPGAIQETQYF

j_gene: TRBJ1-6
d_gene: NA
v_gene: TRBV6-6
abundance: NA
CDR3nt: TGTGCCAGCAGTTACCCTAATTCACCCCTCCACTTT
CDR3aa: CASSYPNSPLHF

j_gene: TRBJ2-7
d_gene: TRBD2
v_gene: TRBV2
abundance: NA
CDR3nt: TGTGCCAGCAGTGAAGCGGTGGCGGGGGGGCGCTACGAGCAGTACTTC
CDR3aa: CASSEAVAGGRYEQYF

j_gene: TRBJ2-5
d_gene: NA
v_gene: TRBV7-6
abundance: NA
CDR3nt: TGTGCCAGCAGCTTATGGGGGACGGAGACCCAGTACTTC
CDR3aa: CASSLWGTETQYF

j_gene: TRBJ2-7
d_gene: NA
v_gene: TRBV7-8
abundance: few
CDR3nt: TGTGCCAGCAGCTTAGCCCCCTCGGCCGAGCAGTACTTC
CDR3aa: CASSLAPSAEQYF

j_gene: TRBJ1-2
d_gene: NA
v_gene: TRBV28
abundance: NA
CDR3nt: TGTGCCAGCAGTTTACCGGCCCTAGGGACCTATGGCTACACCTTC
CDR3aa: CASSLPALGTYGYTF

j_gene: TRBJ2-2
d_gene: NA
v_gene: TRBV7-2
abundance: few
CDR3nt: TGTGCCGTCCCTCCCACAACAGGGTACACCGGGGAGCTGTTTTTT
CDR3aa: CAVPPTTGYTGELFF

j_gene: TRBJ2-1
d_gene: NA
v_gene: TRBV28
abundance: few
CDR3nt: TGTGCCAGCAGTTTCCGGGTAGGGGGTCAGCAGTTCTTC
CDR3aa: CASSFRVGGQQFF

j_gene: TRBJ1-1
d_gene: NA
v_gene: TRBV12-3/TRBV12-4
abundance: few
CDR3nt: TGTGCCAGCAGTTTGCCGGCGGGTGTTAGTCGCAGGACTGAAGCTTTCTTT
CDR3aa: CASSLPAGVSRRTEAFF

j_gene: TRBJ2-2
d_gene: NA
v_gene: TRBV11-3
abundance: NA
CDR3nt: TGTGCCAGCAGCCAGTCGACTGGGGCCACCGGGGAGCTGTTTTTT
CDR3aa: CASSQSTGATGELFF

j_gene: TRBJ2-1
d_gene: TRBD2
v_gene: TRBV20-1
abundance: NA
CDR3nt: TGCAGTGCTACCCGACTAGCGGGGGGGGGGACCTACAATGAGCAGTTCTTC
CDR3aa: CSATRLAGGGTYNEQFF

j_gene: TRBJ1-4
d_gene: TRBD1
v_gene: TRBV28
abundance: once
CDR3nt: TGTGCCAGCAGTTTTGGACAGGGAGAGCCTAATGAAAAACTGTTTTTT
CDR3aa: CASSFGQGEPNEKLFF

j_gene: TRBJ2-1
d_gene: TRBD2
v_gene: TRBV19
abundance: once
CDR3nt: TGTGCCAGTAGTTCATGGACTAGCGGGGGGGATGAGAAGGAGCAGTTCTTC
CDR3aa: CASSSWTSGGDEKEQFF

j_gene: TRBJ1-1
d_gene: TRBD1
v_gene: TRBV15
abundance: many
CDR3nt: TGTGCCACCAGTCCTGGACAGGGCGCGAACACTGAAGCTTTCTTT
CDR3aa: CATSPGQGANTEAFF

j_gene: TRBJ2-7
d_gene: TRBD2
v_gene: TRBV10-3
abundance: few
CDR3nt: TGTGCCATCAGTGGGGGGGGTAGGGGCTCAACCTACGAGCAGTACTTC
CDR3aa: CAISGGGRGSTYEQYF

j_gene: TRBJ2-5
d_gene: NA
v_gene: TRBV2
abundance: NA
CDR3nt: TGTGCCAGCATGGGGCCAGAGACGAGCCGGGGGGCAGAGACCCAGTACTTC
CDR3aa: CASMGPETSRGAETQYF

j_gene: TRBJ1-3
d_gene: NA
v_gene: TRBV12-3/TRBV12-4
abundance: many
CDR3nt: TGTGCCAGCAGTTTAGCCAGGGACGGAAACACCATATATTTT
CDR3aa: CASSLARDGNTIYF

j_gene: TRBJ1-1
d_gene: NA
v_gene: TRBV29-1
abundance: NA
CDR3nt: TGCAGCGTATATCATGGGAACACTGAAGCTTTCTTT
CDR3aa: CSVYHGNTEAFF

j_gene: TRBJ2-7
d_gene: NA
v_gene: TRBV7-8
abundance: NA
CDR3nt: NA
CDR3aa: CASSFGPGRDDEQYF

j_gene: TRBJ1-3
d_gene: TRBD1
v_gene: TRBV7-2
abundance: NA
CDR3nt: TGTGCCAGCAGCTTCGACAGGGAAATATCTGGAAACACCATATATTTT
CDR3aa: CASSFDREISGNTIYF

j_gene: TRBJ1-5
d_gene: NA
v_gene: TRBV4-1
abundance: few
CDR3nt: TGCGCCAGCAGCCAAGACTATGGACCCCTCCAGCCCCAGCATTTT
CDR3aa: CASSQDYGPLQPQHF

j_gene: TRBJ2-5
d_gene: NA
v_gene: TRBV7-6
abundance: few
CDR3nt: TGTGCCAGCACCAATAACGGGGCGCTCCAGGAGACCCAGTACTTC
CDR3aa: CASTNNGALQETQYF

j_gene: TRBJ2-1
d_gene: TRBD2
v_gene: TRBV27
abundance: NA
CDR3nt: TGTGCCAGCAGTACCTACACACTAGCGGGAGACAATGAGCAGTTCTTC
CDR3aa: CASSTYTLAGDNEQFF

j_gene: TRBJ1-4
d_gene: NA
v_gene: TRBV19
abundance: few
CDR3nt: TGTGCCAGTTCGGGACCGACTAATGAAAAACTGTTTTTT
CDR3aa: CASSGPTNEKLFF

j_gene: TRBJ2-5
d_gene: NA
v_gene: TRBV20-1
abundance: many
CDR3nt: TGCAGTGCTAGAGGAAGGGAGACCCAGTACTTC
CDR3aa: CSARGRETQYF

j_gene: TRBJ2-4
d_gene: NA
v_gene: TRBV24-1
abundance: NA
CDR3nt: TGTGCCACCAGTGATCCCGGACATGTCCCGGACTTC
CDR3aa: CATSDPGHVPDF

j_gene: TRBJ1-2
d_gene: NA
v_gene: TRBV12-3/TRBV12-4
abundance: NA
CDR3nt: TGTGCCAGCAGTTTACAGGGAAAGGGCGGCTACACCTTC
CDR3aa: CASSLQGKGGYTF

j_gene: TRBJ1-1
d_gene: NA
v_gene: TRBV7-4
abundance: NA
CDR3nt: TGTGCCAGCAGCTTAGAGGCAGGCATGGACACTGAAGCTTTCTTT
CDR3aa: CASSLEAGMDTEAFF

j_gene: TRBJ2-3
d_gene: TRBD1
v_gene: TRBV7-8
abundance: many
CDR3nt: TGTGCCAGCAGGGATGAGACAGGGCCCTTCTTACAAGGTTTT
CDR3aa: CASRDETGPFLQGF

j_gene: TRBJ1-1
d_gene: NA
v_gene: TRBV4-1
abundance: NA
CDR3nt: TGCGCCAGCAGCCAAGGGGGATCTAGGAACACTGAAGCTTTCTTT
CDR3aa: CASSQGGSRNTEAFF

j_gene: TRBJ1-4
d_gene: NA
v_gene: TRBV7-2
abundance: many
CDR3nt: TGTGCCAGCAGGAGGGGGAGGACTAATGAAAAACTGTTTTTT
CDR3aa: CASRRGRTNEKLFF

j_gene: TRBJ1-6
d_gene: NA
v_gene: TRBV6-1
abundance: few
CDR3nt: TGTGCCAGCAGTGAAAACCTCGAGAGCTCCTATAATTCACCCCTCCACTTT
CDR3aa: CASSENLESSYNSPLHF

j_gene: TRBJ2-2
d_gene: NA
v_gene: TRBV6-5
abundance: many
CDR3nt: TGTGCCAGCAGTTACTCGCTCTTTGGGCGAACCGGGGAGCTGTTTTTT
CDR3aa: CASSYSLFGRTGELFF

j_gene: TRBJ1-6
d_gene: TRBD1
v_gene: TRBV6-2/TRBV6-3
abundance: NA
CDR3nt: TGTGCCAGCAGTAACAGGGACAGCCAGAGCTCCTATAATTCACCCCTCCACTTT
CDR3aa: CASSNRDSQSSYNSPLHF

j_gene: TRBJ2-7
d_gene: NA
v_gene: TRBV5-1
abundance: few
CDR3nt: TGCGCCAGCAGCTTGGGCCAGGCGAAGCAGTACTTC
CDR3aa: CASSLGQAKQYF

j_gene: TRBJ1-2
d_gene: NA
v_gene: TRBV7-8
abundance: NA
CDR3nt: TGTGCCAGCAGCCCGGGGACGGTCGACTATGGCTACACCTTC
CDR3aa: CASSPGTVDYGYTF

j_gene: TRBJ2-5
d_gene: TRBD1
v_gene: TRBV9
abundance: few
CDR3nt: TGTGCCAGCAGCTATGGGCAGGGGGCTCAGACCCAGTACTTC
CDR3aa: CASSYGQGAQTQYF

j_gene: TRBJ2-7
d_gene: NA
v_gene: TRBV7-2
abundance: NA
CDR3nt: TGTGCCAGCAGCTTAGCGGACTTAACCTACGAGCAGTACTTC
CDR3aa: CASSLADLTYEQYF

j_gene: TRBJ2-3
d_gene: NA
v_gene: TRBV7-2
abundance: few
CDR3nt: TGTGCCAGCAGCTTAGCACCGTACAGTGGAGATACGCAGTATTTT
CDR3aa: CASSLAPYSGDTQYF

j_gene: TRBJ1-1
d_gene: TRBD1
v_gene: TRBV30
abundance: NA
CDR3nt: TGTGCCTGGAGCCAACAGGGGAGCACTGAAGCTTTCTTT
CDR3aa: CAWSQQGSTEAFF

j_gene: TRBJ2-7
d_gene: NA
v_gene: TRBV28
abundance: many
CDR3nt: TGTGCCAGCAGTTTACCACCCTTCGATAACGGGACGGACTACTACGAGCAGTACTTC
CDR3aa: CASSLPPFDNGTDYYEQYF

j_gene: TRBJ2-5
d_gene: TRBD1
v_gene: TRBV12-3/TRBV12-4
abundance: NA
CDR3nt: TGTGCCAGCGGCAAGCAGGGGGCGCGTGAAGAGACCCAGTACTTC
CDR3aa: CASGKQGAREETQYF

j_gene: TRBJ1-2
d_gene: NA
v_gene: TRBV5-6
abundance: NA
CDR3nt: TGTGCCAGCAGGCTTTCTTGGGATGGCTACACCTTC
CDR3aa: CASRLSWDGYTF

j_gene: TRBJ2-1
d_gene: NA
v_gene: TRBV12-3/TRBV12-4
abundance: NA
CDR3nt: TGTGCCAGCAGTTTAGCGGAGGGGGAGGGCGATAATGAGCAGTTCTTC
CDR3aa: CASSLAEGEGDNEQFF

j_gene: TRBJ2-2
d_gene: NA
v_gene: TRBV24-1
abundance: NA
CDR3nt: TGTGCCACCAGTTATAGTAACACCGGGGAGCTGTTTTTT
CDR3aa: CATSYSNTGELFF

j_gene: TRBJ2-7
d_gene: NA
v_gene: TRBV6-8
abundance: NA
CDR3nt: TGTGCCAGCAGTCCGACAGGAATAACCTACGAGCAGTACTTC
CDR3aa: CASSPTGITYEQYF

j_gene: TRBJ2-5
d_gene: NA
v_gene: TRBV7-6
abundance: many
CDR3nt: TGTGCCAGCAGCACGCCCCAAGAGACCCAGTACTTC
CDR3aa: CASSTPQETQYF

j_gene: TRBJ2-7
d_gene: TRBD2
v_gene: TRBV20-1
abundance: few
CDR3nt: TGCAGTGCTAGAGAAGCTAGCGGGGGGGCGTACGAGCAGTACTTC
CDR3aa: CSAREASGGAYEQYF

j_gene: TRBJ1-2
d_gene: TRBD1
v_gene: TRBV7-2
abundance: NA
CDR3nt: TGTGCCAGCAGCGCCCGGGACAGTGGTAGAGGAGGCTACAACTTC
CDR3aa: CASSARDSGRGGYNF

j_gene: TRBJ1-1
d_gene: NA
v_gene: TRBV12-3/TRBV12-4
abundance: NA
CDR3nt: TGTGCCAGCAGTTCCGGACCCTTGGCCATGAAGGATGAAGCTTTCTTT
CDR3aa: CASSSGPLAMKDEAFF

j_gene: TRBJ2-2
d_gene: TRBD1
v_gene: TRBV5-4
abundance: NA
CDR3nt: TGTGCCAGCAGCGGGACGCGTCCGGGACAGGGGAACGGGGAGCTGTTTTTT
CDR3aa: CASSGTRPGQGNGELFF